Following are 10 T cell receptor beta chains from one sample sequenced in a study of T cells after yellow fever vaccination. From the 5' RACE reads, TCRdb called clonotypes with MiXCR, one entry per CDR3 protein. The sample comprises around 300,000 distinct CDR3 sequences, 4.1% of which are singletons, and approximately 23% rests with the top ten. The sequencing here drew on PBMCs, taken 5 days after the yellow fever booster vaccination. The receptors originated from a man between 18 and 29 years old who received the YFV17D yellow fever vaccine.

The sample holds a few counts of this clonotype. This CDR3 reads CASNGLAASTDTQYF. The DNA of the CDR3 is TGCGCCAGCAATGGACTAGCGGCTAGCACAGATACGCAGTATTTT. This chain links TRBV4-1 with TRBJ2-3; 10 bases agree with TRBD2. Losses at the gene ends were 7 bases for V and 0 bases for J; bases not matched to a gene: 4. The V gene's germline CDR1 is MGHRA and CDR2 YSYEKL. This CDR3 is built from 15 residues.

In this sample, this clonotype turned up many times. The chain links TRBV5-6 to TRBJ1-1, with TRBD1 matching 8 bases. Germline CDR1 and CDR2: SGHDT and YYEEEE. The CDR3 sequence is 15 residues long. The J segment lost 2 bases and the V segment lost 4 bases, leaving 7 bases of the junction unmatched. CDR3 residues: CASSLDRGLNTEAFF. The CDR3 region has the DNA TGTGCCAGCAGCCTCGACAGGGGTCTTAACACTGAAGCTTTCTTT. Based on the CDR3 plus reference TRBV5-6 and TRBJ1-1, the full variable domain is DAGVTQSPTHLIKTRGQQVTLRCSPKSGHDTVSWYQQALGQGPQFIFQYYEEEERQRGNFPDRFSGHQFPNYSSELNVNALLLGDSALYLCASSLDRGLNTEAFFGQGTRLTVV.

The rearrangement uses TRBV7-2 and TRBJ2-2; perhaps D is TRBD1 or TRBD2 (5 bases each). The V gene lost 5 bases and the J gene lost 1 base, with 17 bases spanning the gap. Germline CDR1 is SGHTA and CDR2 is FQGNSA. CDR3 size: 17 residues. The CDR3 DNA reads TGTGCCAGCAGCCCAGCCTCCGGGACGCGGAACACCGGGGAGCTGTTTTTT. Amino acids: CASSPASGTRNTGELFF.

This sequence joins TRBV12-3 or TRBV12-4 and TRBJ1-1; perhaps TRBD1 as D (6 bases). This CDR3 has 15 residues. Trimming left V 1 base short and J 3 bases short, with 12 bases between. The CDR3 region is CASSLGGGRDTEAFF. The DNA for the CDR3 is TGTGCCAGCAGTTTAGGAGGGGGGAGGGACACTGAAGCTTTCTTT.

This clonotype was seen repeatedly, ten times or more. The rearrangement links TRBV6-6 to TRBJ2-7, with TRBD1 matching over 7 bases. CDR3 length: 11 residues. V dropped 5 bases and J dropped 7; count of bases not matched to a gene: 2. From germline, CDR1 is MNHNY and CDR2 SVGAGI (reference sequence). CDR3 region: CASSPDREQYF. CDR3 in DNA: TGTGCCAGCAGTCCGGACAGGGAGCAGTACTTC.

In its sample, this clonotype was seen many times. The gene calls are TRBV27 and TRBJ2-6, with D perhaps TRBD1 (5 bases). V dropped 5 bases and J dropped 0 bases, with 5 bases sitting between them. The CDR3 is 14 amino acids. Looked up from germline, CDR1 is MNHEY and CDR2 is SMNVEV (reference sequence). The CDR3 DNA reads as TGTGCCAGCAGTAGGGGCTCTGGGGCCAACGTCCTGACTTTC. This gives the protein CASSRGSGANVLTF. Full variable domain (rest looked up from reference TRBV27 and TRBJ2-6): EAQVTQNPRYLITVTGKKLTVTCSQNMNHEYMSWYRQDPGLGLRQIYYSMNVEVTDKGDVPEGYKVSRKEKRNFPLILESPSPNQTSLYFCASSRGSGANVLTFGAGSRLTVL.

This clonotype was seen many times. This chain joins TRBV4-3 and TRBJ1-2, with TRBD1 as a possible D gene (6 bases). Germline loops: CDR1 LGHNA, CDR2 YSLEER. V lost 0 bases and J lost 6, with 8 bases in between. The CDR3 runs 13 residues. The CDR3 DNA follows: TGCGCCAGCAGCCAAGAAGGGGGGCATGGCTACACCTTC. Translated: CASSQEGGHGYTF.

This chain uses TRBV4-3 with TRBJ1-2; no clear D gene. Germline values: CDR1 LGHNA, CDR2 YSLEER. This CDR3 has 13 residues. With 0 bases removed from V and 8 bases from J, the gap between germline ends came to 10 bases. For the CDR3, the DNA is TGCGCCAGCAGCCAAGATGAACAACGGGGCTACACCTTC. Translation gives CASSQDEQRGYTF.

This clonotype came up many times. The chain is built from TRBV27 and TRBJ2-7; 12 bases fit TRBD1. The germline CDR1 and CDR2 sequences are MNHEY and SMNVEV (reference sequence). This CDR3 contains 14 residues. V lost 4 bases to trimming and J lost 5 bases; unmatched junction nucleotides: 3. CDR3 sequence reads: CASSWGQGANEQYF. CDR3 DNA sequence: TGTGCCAGCAGTTGGGGACAGGGGGCGAACGAGCAGTACTTC.

This clonotype was counted between two and nine times. V is TRBV12-3 or TRBV12-4 and J is TRBJ2-4; D uncertain. V was clipped by 6 bases and J by 0 bases, with 6 bases between them. The CDR3 sequence is 13 residues long. The CDR3 region is CASRPKAKNIQYF. CDR3 nucleotides: TGTGCCAGCAGACCCAAAGCCAAAAACATTCAGTACTTC.